The clone carrying this T cell receptor beta chain is deemed medium-sized (0.01 to 0.1%). Profiling relied on immunoSEQ multiplex PCR, and the TCRdb table lists in-frame clones only, not all of them. The table lists fewer than 50,000 clones, roughly 92% of them singletons. This specimen belongs to a study of T cell changes during pregnancy in multiple sclerosis. The length of the CDR3 is 14 residues. Germline V CDR1 and CDR2: MRHNA, SNTAGT. Germline trimming cut 2 bases from V and 4 bases from J; bases unmatched to any gene: 0. V and J are TRBV6-4 and TRBJ1-1; 11 bases agree with TRBD1. Sequences were derived from CD8+ T cells from peripheral blood mononuclear cells, sampled before pregnancy. This TCR was sampled from a female donor with multiple sclerosis, enrolled in a pregnancy study. The CDR3 DNA is TGTGCCAGCAGTGACGGGACAGGGGGCACTGAAGCTTTCTTT. Translated, it gives CASSDGTGGTEAFF.